The 30 T cell receptor beta chains in this list originate from one sample, sequenced in a study of blood T cell repertoires in COVID-19. Generated by immunoSEQ multiplex PCR, the TCRdb table keeps only in-frame clones and is missing some. The sample records approximately 230,000 clones, 86% being singletons. Sequencing was performed on peripheral blood. The origin of the receptors is a man aged 30 to 39 who had recovered from COVID-19.

The chain is built from TRBV11-2 and TRBJ1-1; D is perhaps TRBD1 (6 bases). V was trimmed by 5 bases and J by 1 base, leaving 8 bases between them. CDR1 is SGHAT and CDR2 is FQNNGV in the germline V gene. The CDR3 length is 13 residues. CDR3 residues: CASSQTGNTEAFF. In DNA, the CDR3 is TGTGCCAGCAGCCAGACAGGGAACACTGAAGCTTTCTTT.

This sequence joins TRBV19 and TRBJ2-2, with 12 bases that match TRBD2. V was clipped by 5 bases and J by 5 bases; unmatched bases: 15. Per germline, CDR1 LNHDA and CDR2 SQIVND (reference sequence). The length of the CDR3 is 19 residues. Here the CDR3 reads CASSYEYGLGLAGTGELFF. DNA of the CDR3: TGTGCCAGTAGTTATGAATATGGGCTCGGACTAGCGGGGACCGGGGAGCTGTTTTTT.

The rearrangement joins TRBV4-1 to TRBJ2-2; D is possibly TRBD2 (6 bases). Per germline, CDR1 MGHRA and CDR2 YSYEKL. The CDR3 covers 16 residues. V lost 0 bases to trimming and J lost 4 bases, with 12 bases between them. The CDR3 DNA is TGCGCCAGCAGCCAAGATGGGGGGTCGGGCACCGGGGAGCTGTTTTTT. Translated, it gives CASSQDGGSGTGELFF.

V and J are TRBV5-4 and TRBJ1-1; D gene uncertain. Trimming pared 0 bases from V and 0 bases from J, leaving 6 bases between. The CDR3 has 14 residues. The germline gives CDR1 SGHNT, CDR2 YYREEE (reference sequence). In DNA, the CDR3 is TGTGCCAGCAGCTTGGAACGGGTGAACACTGAAGCTTTCTTT. This translates into CASSLERVNTEAFF.

The chain uses TRBV6-5 and TRBJ2-5, with a possible D match to TRBD1 (5 bases). This CDR3 contains 15 residues. V was shortened by 8 bases and J by 2 bases, with 18 bases between the two germline ends. The germline CDR1 and CDR2 sequences are MNHEY and SVGAGI. This CDR3 is CASQKLTVIQETQYF. The CDR3 DNA follows: TGTGCCAGCCAAAAACTGACAGTGATACAAGAGACCCAGTACTTC.

The chain recombines TRBV6-5 with TRBJ1-2; D perhaps matches TRBD1 (6 bases). This CDR3 is 13 amino acids long. V was trimmed by 2 bases and J by 8 bases, leaving 12 bases between them. CDR1 is MNHEY and CDR2 is SVGAGI in the germline V gene. In nucleotides, the CDR3 is TGTGCCAGCAGTTACGGGGGGGGCTTCGGCTACACCTTC. As protein: CASSYGGGFGYTF.

The chain joins TRBV7-6 to TRBJ1-4, with a possible D match to TRBD1 (5 bases). The CDR3 contains 15 residues. Germline CDR1 and CDR2: SGHVS and FNYEAQ. Trimming took 1 base from V and 10 from J, leaving 16 bases between them. Written as DNA, the CDR3 is TGTGCCAGCAGCTTAGACTCCCAGGGTGTCGGAAAACTGTTTTTT. This translates into CASSLDSQGVGKLFF.

The rearrangement joins TRBV6-4 to TRBJ2-3, with 8 bases that match TRBD2. The J segment lost 2 bases and the V segment lost 2 bases, leaving 0 bases of the junction unmatched. The CDR3 contains 14 residues. Per the germline V gene, CDR1 is MRHNA and CDR2 is SNTAGT. Here the CDR3 reads CASSDGLATDTQYF. Here the CDR3 DNA reads TGTGCCAGCAGTGACGGACTAGCCACAGATACGCAGTATTTT.

The J gene is TRBJ1-4, the V gene TRBV5-8, with 8 bases matching TRBD1. The CDR3 has 15 amino acids. Germline CDR1 SGHTS, CDR2 YDEGEE. With V trimmed by 5 bases and J by 8 bases, 11 bases remained unmatched. This CDR3 reads CASSPSGTGGEKLFF. For the CDR3, the DNA is TGTGCCAGCAGTCCCTCGGGGACAGGTGGGGAAAAACTGTTTTTT.

The chain joins TRBV5-1 to TRBJ1-1; D is ambiguous. The CDR3 runs 13 residues. Germline CDR1 reads SGHRS; CDR2 reads YFSETQ. The germline V and J ends were trimmed by 2 bases and 4 bases, with 9 bases remaining between them. In DNA, the CDR3 is TGCGCCAGCAGCTTAGGACTAGGCACTGAAGCTTTCTTT. Encoded protein: CASSLGLGTEAFF.

The chain recombines TRBV5-1 with TRBJ2-2, with a weak D call TRBD2 (5 bases). The germline V gene has CDR1 SGHRS and CDR2 YFSETQ. Between the trimmed V and J ends, which lost 2 bases and 3 bases, there was a span of 8 bases. The CDR3 spans 14 residues. CDR3 in DNA: TGCGCCAGCAGCTTCACTAGGGACACCGGGGAGCTGTTTTTT. It encodes CASSFTRDTGELFF.

The J gene is TRBJ1-1, the V gene TRBV12-3 or TRBV12-4; D is uncertain. The CDR3 runs to 12 residues. Trimming removed 6 bases at V and 0 bases at J, with 5 bases between. In nucleotides, the CDR3 is TGTGCCAGCAGGGGCGTGAACACTGAAGCTTTCTTT. Residues: CASRGVNTEAFF.

The chain has TRBV4-2 and TRBJ1-1; D ambiguous. In germline, CDR1 is LGHNA, CDR2 YNFKEQ. The CDR3 is made up of 15 amino acids. V gave up 4 bases and J gave up 4 bases, with 16 bases separating them. The CDR3 here is CASSPGGRAGTEAFF. The CDR3 nucleotides read TGTGCCAGCAGCCCAGGCGGGAGGGCTGGCACTGAAGCTTTCTTT.

The table lists this clone with a count of one. The V gene is TRBV25-1, the J gene TRBJ1-1; D not certain. The CDR3 loop spans 13 amino acids. CDR1 and CDR2 (germline): MGHDK, SYGVNS. The CDR3 spells CAAQEYMNTEAFF. The CDR3 region has the DNA TGTGCGGCTCAGGAATACATGAACACTGAAGCTTTCTTT.

The gene calls are TRBV6-4 and TRBJ2-7, with TRBD2 as a possible D gene (5 bases). This CDR3 has 13 amino acids. Germline values: CDR1 MRHNA, CDR2 SNTAGT. The V and J ends lost 0 bases and 6 bases respectively, with 9 bases between them. The CDR3 region has the DNA TGTGCCAGCAGTGACTCGTGGGCGGGCGAGCAGTACTTC. Translation gives CASSDSWAGEQYF.

The CDR3 DNA sequence: TGCGCCAGCAGCTTGTTCAAGGGGGGGCAAGAGACCCAGTACTTC. Amino acids: CASSLFKGGQETQYF. The chain has TRBV5-1 and TRBJ2-5, with D possibly being TRBD2 (7 bases). The CDR3 runs 15 residues. The V gene lost 1 base and the J gene lost 2 bases, with 12 bases spanning the gap. Germline V lookup: CDR1 SGHRS, CDR2 YFSETQ.

This rearrangement joins TRBV6-1 to TRBJ1-2, with 7 nucleotides matching TRBD1. With V trimmed by 3 bases and J by 4 bases, 8 bases remained unmatched. The CDR3 is 15 amino acids. Germline V gives CDR1 MNHNS, CDR2 SASEGT. The CDR3 protein is CASSDRQGMAYGYTF. CDR3 bases: TGTGCCAGCAGTGATAGACAGGGAATGGCCTATGGCTACACCTTC.

The chain has TRBV29-1 and TRBJ1-2; the D gene is possibly TRBD1 (6 bases). The V end was cut by 0 bases, the J end by 8 bases, with 16 bases between. The CDR3 runs to 14 residues. Per the germline V gene, CDR1 is SQVTM and CDR2 is ANQGSEA. The CDR3 protein is CSVEDRETGGGYTF. The CDR3 bases are TGCAGCGTTGAAGATCGAGAGACAGGAGGCGGCTACACCTTC.

The chain employs TRBV18 and TRBJ1-2; TRBD1 is a possible D gene (5 bases). CDR1 is KGHSH and CDR2 is LQKENI in the germline V gene. Trimming shortened V by 2 bases and J by 5 bases, and 15 bases separated the two germline ends. The CDR3 contains 15 residues. For the CDR3, the DNA is TGTGCCAGCTCACCAATCGCCGGGGGAGGATATGGCTACACCTTC. The encoded protein is CASSPIAGGGYGYTF.

V is TRBV9 and J is TRBJ1-2; the match to TRBD1 covers 7 bases. Germline V gene sequence: CDR1 SGDLS, CDR2 YYNGEE. The CDR3 runs 13 residues. J lost 8 bases, V lost 5 bases, and 9 bases had no gene match. The CDR3: CASSPGQPQGYTF. DNA of the CDR3: TGTGCCAGCAGTCCGGGACAGCCTCAAGGCTACACCTTC.

The CDR3 sequence is CASSPRREGLNTEAFF. CDR3 DNA sequence: TGTGCCAGCTCACCAAGGAGGGAGGGATTGAACACTGAAGCTTTCTTT. The V and J genes are TRBV18 and TRBJ1-1; no firm D call. The CDR3 runs 16 residues. V was cut by 2 bases and J by 0 bases, with 13 bases left in between. The germline gives CDR1 KGHSH, CDR2 LQKENI.

V and J are TRBV21-1 and TRBJ2-5; no DNA check was done on the table's D call, TRBD2. TRBV21-1 is a pseudogene. This CDR3 is built from 16 residues. The CDR3 DNA follows: TGTGCCAGCAGCGACTATAGAGCGGGATCGTGGGAGACCCAGTACTTC. This codes for CASSDYRAGSWETQYF.

The chain combines TRBV2 with TRBJ1-5; TRBD1 agrees at 7 bases. The junction had 16 bases not matched to a gene; V was cut back by 8 bases and J by 3 bases. The CDR3 consists of 17 residues. CDR1 is SNHLY, CDR2 FYNNEI, per germline. The CDR3 reads CASGVRGPGRDNQPQHF. For the CDR3, the DNA is TGTGCCAGCGGGGTAAGGGGGCCCGGGAGGGACAATCAGCCCCAGCATTTT.

In this sample, this clone turned up many times. CDR3 protein: CASSVRAGTGKVNSPLHF. CDR3 sequence (DNA): TGTGCCAGCAGCGTAAGAGCTGGGACAGGGAAGGTTAATTCACCCCTCCACTTT. This chain links TRBV5-6 with TRBJ1-6, with 9 positions matching TRBD1. Germline trimming cut 4 bases from V and 6 bases from J; bases unmatched to any gene: 14. Germline V CDR1 and CDR2: SGHDT, YYEEEE. The CDR3 is 18 residues long.

The rearrangement joins TRBV10-1 to TRBJ1-1; 10 nucleotides agree with TRBD1. CDR3 length equals 15 residues. V shed 5 bases, J shed 7 bases, and the junction held 10 bases outside the gene matches. Germline CDR1 is WNHNN and CDR2 is SYGVQD (reference sequence). For the CDR3, the DNA is TGCGCCAGCAGTAGTCCGGGACAGGGGATTTTTGAAGCTTTCTTT. It specifies CASSSPGQGIFEAFF.

The CDR3 protein is CASSLGVAGETQYF. CDR3 in DNA: TGCGCCAGCAGCTTGGGGGTAGCTGGAGAGACCCAGTACTTC. V is TRBV5-1 and J is TRBJ2-5; no definite D call. V was pared by 0 bases and J by 4 bases, with 10 bases between. The germline V gene encodes CDR1 SGHRS and CDR2 YFSETQ. The CDR3 length is 14 residues.

The chain joins TRBV4-1 to TRBJ2-6, with 10 bases fitting TRBD1. In germline, CDR1 is MGHRA, CDR2 YSYEKL. After removal of 4 bases from V and 1 base from J, the junction contained 7 bases not matched to a gene. This CDR3 has 18 amino acids. For the CDR3, the DNA is TGCGCCAGCAGCCGCGGGACAGGGGAGCTGTCTGGGGCCAACGTCCTGACTTTC. Translating gives CASSRGTGELSGANVLTF.

This clone was seen many times. The chain joins TRBV5-4 to TRBJ1-3, with D possibly matching TRBD1 (5 bases). The ends were cut back, 4 bases at V and 0 bases at J, with 11 bases in the middle. The germline V gene encodes CDR1 SGHNT and CDR2 YYREEE (reference sequence). The CDR3 runs to 15 residues. The CDR3 region is CASSRKTDSGNTIYF. The CDR3 DNA reads as TGTGCCAGCAGCCGAAAGACAGACTCTGGAAACACCATATATTTT.

This clone came up a few times. J is TRBJ1-1 and V is TRBV6-6; D possibly corresponds to TRBD1 (6 bases). CDR1 is MNHNY, CDR2 SVGAGI, per germline (reference sequence). Trimming took off 0 bases at V and 8 bases at J, with 13 bases between the two ends. The CDR3 is 14 residues long. CDR3 in amino acids: CASSYSAEDREAFF. The DNA of the CDR3 is TGTGCCAGCAGTTACTCGGCCGAGGACAGAGAAGCTTTCTTT.

Comment on this clone: The germline gene is not matched at one end of the junction; a read error may be the cause. This rearrangement joins TRBV3-1 (or the pseudogene TRBV3-2) to TRBJ1-2, with D possibly matching TRBD1 (5 bases). The CDR3 sequence is 13 residues long. The germline gives CDR1 LGHDT, CDR2 YNNKEL (reference sequence). In DNA, the CDR3 is TGTGCCAGCAGTCAAGCGGGGGTAGGGGGCTACACCTTC. The encoded protein is CASSQAGVGGYTF.